One T cell receptor beta chain is described in this entry. The antigen remains undetermined. This sample is drawn from a study of shared clonotypes between healthy human individuals. Study-wide context: Samples came from a couple of female and a few male donors aged 18 to 49. CD8 memory received one plate per donor, CD8 naive two, CD4 memory three and CD4 naive three. Study-wide results and limits: For naive CD4 cells, roughly 5% of clonotypes were shared across a handful of donors. The donor pool, a small one, limited the genetic and exposure-history diversity represented.

CDR1 and CDR2 from the germline V gene are SGDLS and YYNGEE. This CDR3 has 16 residues. Deletions cut 4 bases from V and 4 bases from J, with 18 bases between. Profiling relied on immunoSEQ multiplex PCR, and the TCRdb table lists in-frame clones only, not all of them. The sample carries about 2 million clones, around 96% recorded once. Naive CD8 isolation took CD45RO-negative cells positively selected for CCR7 and excluded terminally differentiated effector memory CD45RA+ cells. The TCR sequence derives from a young man in good health. V usage is TRBV9 and J usage is TRBJ2-1; D possibly uses TRBD1 or TRBD2 (6 bases each). What was sequenced was naive CD8+ T cells sorted from blood. The CDR3 region is CASSLGGGQGYNEQFF. In DNA form, the CDR3 reads TGTGCCAGCAGCCTAGGGGGAGGCCAGGGTTACAATGAGCAGTTCTTC.